This TCR beta chain was documented in a study of PD-1 blockade in classical Hodgkin lymphoma (dated by TCRdb to about 2020). Study-wide context: Nivolumab dosing was 3 mg/kg intravenously every 2 weeks, continuing until either disease progression or unacceptable toxicity. The study used TCR beta sequencing and CyTOF to define a peripheral blood immune signature of response to PD-1 blockade in classical Hodgkin lymphoma. Broader findings and caveats from the paper: Lower diversity was seen in patients whose nivolumab began less than 1 year after ASCT, and these patients were left out of later analyses so that immune reconstitution would not confound the results. Trial patients with a complete response had baseline diversity similar to that of newly diagnosed patients, while partial responders and progressors had significantly lower diversity. Newly diagnosed patients were reported to have lower baseline TCR diversity than healthy donors, and relapsed/refractory patients were reported to have lower baseline TCR diversity still. The study was restricted to a single clinical trial cohort, and the causes of repertoire differences, possibly disease activity or prior therapy, were left undefined. CD4+ but not CD8+ TCR diversity rose significantly by C4D1 (p=0.0027 vs p=0.16), most apparent in complete responders (p=0.02).

Regarding this clone: The target of this receptor is not known. No per-base quality is available; no much larger clone lies one base away.

V is pared back by 0 bases and J by 3 bases, with 12 bases lying between the germline termini. From the cysteine through the phenylalanine, the CDR3 covers 15 amino acids. Only the CDR3 DNA is retained, 45 bases long and in frame from the first base. From a lookup of the germline V gene, CDR1 and CDR2 are MNHEY and SVGAGI. What this sample's time point label stands for: cycle 4 day 1 (C4D1), after five to seven weeks of nivolumab. All trial patients had relapsed after autologous stem cell transplantation, with cohorts A, B and C differing in prior brentuximab vedotin exposure. The trial cohort included roughly 60 patients with relapsed/refractory classical Hodgkin lymphoma, and each patient had a best overall response of complete response, partial response or progressive disease. Trial patients were treated with single-agent nivolumab in the multi-cohort phase II CheckMate 205 trial. Best overall response was determined by an independent review committee according to the 2007 International Working Group response criteria. PBMCs from the trial were collected at three points: immediately before nivolumab initiation (C1D1), and during therapy at cycle 2 day 1 and cycle 4 day 1. After peripheral blood was drawn into 8 mL Vacutainer Cell Preparation Tubes, PBMCs were isolated by centrifugation and then cryopreserved.

Genomic DNA was extracted with the Qiagen DNeasy kit from unsorted PBMCs and from negatively selected CD4+ and CD8+ fractions. TCR beta CDR3 regions were amplified by immunoSEQ multiplex PCR using primers annealing to V and J segments. A synthetic immune receptor repertoire was used to minimize amplification bias, and any residual bias was removed computationally once sequencing was done. Turning to the authors' computational methods: Custom Python scripts were used to quantify repertoire diversity as the Shannon entropy index. Unsorted, CD4+ and CD8+ repertoires were analyzed separately, except in combined analyses where CD4+ and CD8+ sequences were merged in silico. A clone counted as expanded when the clone's frequency after treatment rose at least 2-fold relative to C1D1, and clones undetected at baseline were given a pseudocount of 0.5. Clones with 0 or 1 copy at C1D1 were defined as singleton clones, while clones with 2 or more copies were defined as non-singleton clones. Clones expanded in unsorted samples were labelled as CD4+, CD8+ or unknown by matching protein sequences in sorted samples from the same patient. Wilcoxon tests were applied to paired samples to test diversity changes from C1D1 to C4D1. Drawn from immuneACCESS, this table holds only the in-frame rearrangements with V and J called that TCRdb kept. Clones are partly lost; checked studies trace under half to an unresolved V gene and leave the rest unexplained. D and trimming come from the DNA, and the V and J calls and clone size come from that table. The sample contains approximately 93,000 clones, just under 80% of them found a single time. Clones ranked in the top ten supply about 9% of the sample.

The sample consisted of peripheral blood mononuclear cells (PBMCs), taken before the fourth cycle of nivolumab. The receptor chain draws on TRBV6-5 and TRBJ2-7; a tentative D match to TRBD1 spans 6 bases. The TCR originated in a human donor with classical Hodgkin lymphoma. At the DNA level, the sequence is TGTGCCAGCAGTTACTCTACAGGGCTATTCTACGAGCAGTACTTC. It codes for CASSYSTGLFYEQYF.